This T cell receptor beta chain was captured by sequencing in a study of blood T cell repertoires in COVID-19. Study summary: Donors in the United States, Italy and Spain gave samples during acute or convalescent COVID-19. PBMCs, B-cell-depleted T cells, or T cells were the source of the cDNA or gDNA that made up the material.

Germline-derived CDR1 and CDR2 are SGHDT and YYEEEE. Trimming cost V 1 base and J 8 bases, with 15 bases left between them. This CDR3 is built from 14 residues. Authors' data handling: Nucleated cell number was recorded as an estimate derived from reference gene primer amplification. Profiled with immunoSEQ multiplex PCR; TCRdb holds only in-frame clones, not every one. For V, J and clone size, that table is used; D and trimming come from the DNA. The table has about 270,000 clones, less than 90% seen once. This clone was detected only a few times. This sequence was found in a human donor in a cohort sampled during active COVID-19. Sequences were obtained from peripheral blood. The V call is TRBV5-6, the J call TRBJ1-2; D gene unclear. Here the CDR3 reads CASSLYGRKNGYTF. Written as DNA, the CDR3 is TGTGCCAGCAGCTTGTATGGCAGGAAGAACGGCTACACCTTC. Full variable domain (outside the CDR3, taken from reference TRBV5-6 and TRBJ1-2): DAGVTQSPTHLIKTRGQQVTLRCSPKSGHDTVSWYQQALGQGPQFIFQYYEEEERQRGNFPDRFSGHQFPNYSSELNVNALLLGDSALYLCASSLYGRKNGYTFGSGTRLTVV.